Listed below are T cell receptor beta chains from one sample, sequenced in a study of blood T cell repertoires in COVID-19. Clones were read by immunoSEQ multiplex PCR, and TCRdb kept only the in-frame ones, dropping some. The top ten clones hold about 3% of a sample with around 180,000 clones, under 80% of them seen once. The sample taken for sequencing was peripheral blood. These receptors were obtained from an elderly woman with acute or convalescent COVID-19. Both conserved end residues are part of each CDR3. The D gene is left open where the match is weak. Not all rows give a size; the values are once, few, many and, for expanded clones, a class.

j_call: TRBJ1-4; v_call: TRBV27; d_call: TRBD1; clone_size: NA; cdr3_nt: TGTGCCACCCGAGAGATAGGCAGGGGGGAAAAACTGTTTTTT; cdr3_aa: CATREIGRGEKLFF
j_call: TRBJ2-1; v_call: TRBV30; d_call: TRBD2; clone_size: NA; cdr3_nt: TGTGCCTGGGTCCCGGGACTAGCAGGGGAGCAGTTCTTC; cdr3_aa: CAWVPGLAGEQFF
j_call: TRBJ2-3; v_call: TRBV2; d_call: TRBD2; clone_size: NA; cdr3_nt: TGTGCCAGCAGGGAGGGACTAGCAGCGACAGATACGCAGTATTTT; cdr3_aa: CASREGLAATDTQYF
j_call: TRBJ2-6; v_call: TRBV9; d_call: TRBD1; clone_size: NA; cdr3_nt: TGTGCCAGCAGCACGAGGGACAGGGCGCACTCTGGGGCCAACGTCCTGACTTTC; cdr3_aa: CASSTRDRAHSGANVLTF
j_call: TRBJ2-7; v_call: TRBV28; d_call: TRBD2; clone_size: NA; cdr3_nt: TGTGCCAGCAGTACGGGGGGACTAGCGGGAAACCACGAGCAGTACTTC; cdr3_aa: CASSTGGLAGNHEQYF
j_call: TRBJ1-4; v_call: TRBV7-9; d_call: TRBD1; clone_size: once; cdr3_nt: TGTGCCAGCAGCTTGGGGACAGGGGTTACAACTAATGAAAAACTGTTTTTT; cdr3_aa: CASSLGTGVTTNEKLFF
j_call: TRBJ1-4; v_call: TRBV2; d_call: TRBD1; clone_size: NA; cdr3_nt: TGTGCCAGCAGTGCTATACAGGGGGCCATGGGAAAACTGTTTTTT; cdr3_aa: CASSAIQGAMGKLFF
j_call: TRBJ1-1; v_call: TRBV5-1; d_call: TRBD1; clone_size: few; cdr3_nt: TGCGCCAGCAAAGGGACAGTGAACACTGAAGCTTTCTTT; cdr3_aa: CASKGTVNTEAFF
j_call: TRBJ2-7; v_call: TRBV4-2; d_call: TRBD2; clone_size: NA; cdr3_nt: TGTGCCAGCAGCCAAGACAAGCGGGAGGGTCGCGAGCAGTACTTC; cdr3_aa: CASSQDKREGREQYF
j_call: TRBJ1-2; v_call: TRBV19; d_call: NA; clone_size: NA; cdr3_nt: TGTGCCAGTAGTATAGCCCAGGCTGCTAACTATGGCTACACCTTC; cdr3_aa: CASSIAQAANYGYTF
j_call: TRBJ2-7; v_call: TRBV3-1/TRBV3-2; d_call: TRBD2; clone_size: NA; cdr3_nt: TGTGCCAGCAGCCCGACGTTAGCGGGAGGGCCGGACGAGCAGTACTTC; cdr3_aa: CASSPTLAGGPDEQYF
j_call: TRBJ2-3; v_call: TRBV25-1; d_call: TRBD2; clone_size: NA; cdr3_nt: TGTGCCAGCAGTGAAGAAAGCGGGAGGGCCCTCGATACGCAGTATTTT; cdr3_aa: CASSEESGRALDTQYF
j_call: TRBJ1-6; v_call: TRBV7-2; d_call: NA; clone_size: NA; cdr3_nt: TGTGCCAGCAGTGAGCAGGGTAATAATTCACCCCTCCACTTT; cdr3_aa: CASSEQGNNSPLHF
j_call: TRBJ2-2; v_call: TRBV14; d_call: NA; clone_size: NA; cdr3_nt: TGTGCCAGCAGCCCGCTCGGGGGGGAGCTGTTTTTT; cdr3_aa: CASSPLGGELFF
j_call: TRBJ2-7; v_call: TRBV7-8; d_call: TRBD2; clone_size: few; cdr3_nt: TGTGCCAGCAGCTCGCTAGCGGGAGCGTGGGAGCAGTACTTC; cdr3_aa: CASSSLAGAWEQYF
j_call: TRBJ2-3; v_call: TRBV28; d_call: NA; clone_size: NA; cdr3_nt: TGTGCCAGCAGCGCCCGCGGGGCACTCACAGATACGCAGTATTTT; cdr3_aa: CASSARGALTDTQYF
j_call: TRBJ2-7; v_call: TRBV2; d_call: TRBD1; clone_size: few; cdr3_nt: TGTGCCAGCAGCGTACAGGGGTGGGAGCAGTACTTC; cdr3_aa: CASSVQGWEQYF
j_call: TRBJ2-2; v_call: TRBV6-5; d_call: NA; clone_size: few; cdr3_nt: TGTGCCAGCAGCGCCGTAAGCGAGCCTACCGGGGAGCTGTTTTTT; cdr3_aa: CASSAVSEPTGELFF
j_call: TRBJ1-5; v_call: TRBV7-9; d_call: TRBD1; clone_size: NA; cdr3_nt: TGTGCCAGCAGTCAGGACAGGGGGCATCAGCCCCAGCATTTT; cdr3_aa: CASSQDRGHQPQHF
j_call: TRBJ1-2; v_call: TRBV18; d_call: TRBD1; clone_size: many; cdr3_nt: TGTGCCAGCTCACCCGGCGGACAGGGAAGATTCGGGTATGGCTACACCTTC; cdr3_aa: CASSPGGQGRFGYGYTF
j_call: TRBJ2-1; v_call: TRBV7-9; d_call: TRBD2; clone_size: NA; cdr3_nt: TGTGCCAGCAGCTCGGGGATAGCGGGAGAAATTGGTGTAGAGCAGTTCTTC; cdr3_aa: CASSSGIAGEIGVEQFF
j_call: TRBJ1-2; v_call: TRBV4-1; d_call: TRBD1; clone_size: NA; cdr3_nt: TGCGCCAGCAGCCAAGGAGGGCGGGACAGTTTTGGCTACACCTTC; cdr3_aa: CASSQGGRDSFGYTF
j_call: TRBJ2-7; v_call: TRBV13; d_call: TRBD2; clone_size: NA; cdr3_nt: TGTGCCAGCAGCCCCCGCGGGACTAGCGGGAGGGCGTACGAGCAGTACTTC; cdr3_aa: CASSPRGTSGRAYEQYF
j_call: TRBJ1-2; v_call: TRBV28; d_call: NA; clone_size: NA; cdr3_nt: TGTGCCAGCAGTTTACAGGGTTTATACACCTTC; cdr3_aa: CASSLQGLYTF
j_call: TRBJ1-3; v_call: TRBV11-2; d_call: TRBD1; clone_size: NA; cdr3_nt: TGTGCCAGCAGCCCACAGGGGGTTTACTCTGGAAACACCATATATTTT; cdr3_aa: CASSPQGVYSGNTIYF
j_call: TRBJ1-1; v_call: TRBV10-3; d_call: TRBD1; clone_size: NA; cdr3_nt: TGTGCCATCAGGTCCGGGACAGGGGGCGAGGGCACTGAAGCTTTCTTT; cdr3_aa: CAIRSGTGGEGTEAFF
j_call: TRBJ2-1; v_call: TRBV4-1; d_call: NA; clone_size: NA; cdr3_nt: TGCGCCAGCAGCCACAGAGGGAAAGTGGGCCCTCGAGGAACCTACAATGAGCAGTTCTTC; cdr3_aa: CASSHRGKVGPRGTYNEQFF
j_call: TRBJ2-7; v_call: TRBV7-9; d_call: TRBD2; clone_size: NA; cdr3_nt: TGTGCCAGCAGCCAAACCGGGACTAGCGGAAACTACCGGGCCTACGAGCAGTACTTC; cdr3_aa: CASSQTGTSGNYRAYEQYF
j_call: TRBJ2-1; v_call: TRBV19; d_call: TRBD2; clone_size: NA; cdr3_nt: TGTGCCAGTAGTATTTCTTGGCGGGGGGTCTATGAGCAGTTCTTC; cdr3_aa: CASSISWRGVYEQFF
j_call: TRBJ2-1; v_call: TRBV5-8; d_call: NA; clone_size: once; cdr3_nt: TGTGCCAGCAGCGCGGGTTCCCTTGGCTCCTACAATGAGCAGTTCTTC; cdr3_aa: CASSAGSLGSYNEQFF
j_call: TRBJ2-7; v_call: TRBV9; d_call: NA; clone_size: few; cdr3_nt: TGTGCCAGCAGGGGCGAAAGCTCCTACGAGCAGTACTTC; cdr3_aa: CASRGESSYEQYF
j_call: TRBJ1-2; v_call: TRBV7-9; d_call: NA; clone_size: few; cdr3_nt: TGTGTGGCGGCTATAGCTAACTATGGCTACACCTTC; cdr3_aa: CVAAIANYGYTF
j_call: TRBJ2-3; v_call: TRBV4-3; d_call: TRBD1; clone_size: NA; cdr3_nt: TGCGCCAGCAGCCAACCGGGACAGGGTCTAGATGGAGATACGCAGTATTTT; cdr3_aa: CASSQPGQGLDGDTQYF
j_call: TRBJ2-6; v_call: TRBV10-3; d_call: TRBD1; clone_size: NA; cdr3_nt: TGTGCCATCAGTGAGGGCGACAGGGGGCTGGCCTCTGGGGCCAACGTCCTGACTTTC; cdr3_aa: CAISEGDRGLASGANVLTF
j_call: TRBJ1-1; v_call: TRBV3-1/TRBV3-2; d_call: NA; clone_size: NA; cdr3_nt: TGTGCCAGCAGCCCCCGGGACACTGAAGCTTTCTTT; cdr3_aa: CASSPRDTEAFF
j_call: TRBJ1-4; v_call: TRBV5-4; d_call: TRBD1; clone_size: NA; cdr3_nt: TGTGCCAGCAGCGATCGGACAGGGGCAGATGAAAAACTGTTTTTT; cdr3_aa: CASSDRTGADEKLFF
j_call: TRBJ1-2; v_call: TRBV30; d_call: NA; clone_size: NA; cdr3_nt: TGTGCCTGGAGTGTAACAGGCGGCTATGGCTACACCTTC; cdr3_aa: CAWSVTGGYGYTF
j_call: TRBJ2-4; v_call: TRBV18; d_call: TRBD2; clone_size: NA; cdr3_nt: TGTGCCAGCTCACCCCTAGCGGGAGGTGTTAGAGACTTC; cdr3_aa: CASSPLAGGVRDF
j_call: TRBJ1-1; v_call: TRBV10-1; d_call: NA; clone_size: NA; cdr3_nt: TGCGCCAGCAGTGAAGGCGGCTACGCTGAAGCTTTCTTT; cdr3_aa: CASSEGGYAEAFF
j_call: TRBJ1-4; v_call: TRBV2; d_call: NA; clone_size: few; cdr3_nt: TGTGCCAGCGGTGGGCAGGTTTACGAAAAACTGTTTTTT; cdr3_aa: CASGGQVYEKLFF
j_call: TRBJ1-2; v_call: TRBV27; d_call: TRBD1; clone_size: NA; cdr3_nt: TGTGCCAGCAGTCCGCGGACAGGTTTCTATGGCTACACCTTC; cdr3_aa: CASSPRTGFYGYTF
j_call: TRBJ2-1; v_call: TRBV5-1; d_call: NA; clone_size: NA; cdr3_nt: TGCGCCAGCAGCTTGGATGGAGCGGTCTACAATGAGCAGTTCTTC; cdr3_aa: CASSLDGAVYNEQFF
j_call: TRBJ1-5; v_call: TRBV27; d_call: NA; clone_size: NA; cdr3_nt: TGTGCCAGCAGTTTATCGATAGATAGCAATCAGCCCCAGCATTTT; cdr3_aa: CASSLSIDSNQPQHF
j_call: TRBJ1-6; v_call: TRBV6-1; d_call: NA; clone_size: NA; cdr3_nt: TGTGCCAGCAGTGAATCGAGAAATTCACCCCTCCACTTT; cdr3_aa: CASSESRNSPLHF
j_call: TRBJ2-5; v_call: TRBV4-3; d_call: NA; clone_size: many; cdr3_nt: TGCGCCAGCAGCCAAGATGCCCTGGGCGGGCCAGGACAAGAGACCCAGTACTTC; cdr3_aa: CASSQDALGGPGQETQYF
j_call: TRBJ2-7; v_call: TRBV5-1; d_call: NA; clone_size: NA; cdr3_nt: TGCGCCAGCAGCTTGGGGACATCCCAGTGGGAGCAGTACTTC; cdr3_aa: CASSLGTSQWEQYF
j_call: TRBJ2-2; v_call: TRBV28; d_call: TRBD2; clone_size: NA; cdr3_nt: TGTGCCAGTCAGTCCGGGACTAGCGGGAGGGCCGCGAACACCGGGGAGCTGTTTTTT; cdr3_aa: CASQSGTSGRAANTGELFF
j_call: TRBJ1-5; v_call: TRBV28; d_call: TRBD1; clone_size: NA; cdr3_nt: TGTGCCAGCACCCGGGACAGGGGGCACGACAATCAGCCCCAGCATTTT; cdr3_aa: CASTRDRGHDNQPQHF
j_call: TRBJ1-2; v_call: TRBV6-6; d_call: NA; clone_size: NA; cdr3_nt: TGTGCCAGCAGTCCCCAGGTGGGCTACACCTTC; cdr3_aa: CASSPQVGYTF
j_call: TRBJ2-2; v_call: TRBV7-8; d_call: TRBD1; clone_size: NA; cdr3_nt: TGTGCCAGCAGCTTAGGGACAGGGAGGACCGGGGAGCTGTTTTTT; cdr3_aa: CASSLGTGRTGELFF
j_call: TRBJ2-7; v_call: TRBV28; d_call: NA; clone_size: NA; cdr3_nt: TGTGCCAGCAGTCCCGATGGGGGGATGTTACCCTACGAGCAGTACTTC; cdr3_aa: CASSPDGGMLPYEQYF
j_call: TRBJ2-7; v_call: TRBV18; d_call: NA; clone_size: NA; cdr3_nt: TGTGCCAGCTCACCGCCCGGGGGTCCCTACGAGCAGTACTTC; cdr3_aa: CASSPPGGPYEQYF
j_call: TRBJ2-1; v_call: TRBV9; d_call: NA; clone_size: NA; cdr3_nt: TGTGCCAGCAGCGTAGACTCGAGCTCCTACAATGAGCAGTTCTTC; cdr3_aa: CASSVDSSSYNEQFF
j_call: TRBJ2-6; v_call: TRBV18; d_call: TRBD2; clone_size: NA; cdr3_nt: TGTGCCAGCTCACCATCCAGGACTAGCGGGAGGTCCCCCTCTGGGGCCAACGTCCTGACTTTC; cdr3_aa: CASSPSRTSGRSPSGANVLTF
j_call: TRBJ2-1; v_call: TRBV11-3; d_call: TRBD2; clone_size: NA; cdr3_nt: TGTGCCAGCAGCTTAGGACTAGCGGGAAGCTCCTACAATGAGCAGTTCTTC; cdr3_aa: CASSLGLAGSSYNEQFF